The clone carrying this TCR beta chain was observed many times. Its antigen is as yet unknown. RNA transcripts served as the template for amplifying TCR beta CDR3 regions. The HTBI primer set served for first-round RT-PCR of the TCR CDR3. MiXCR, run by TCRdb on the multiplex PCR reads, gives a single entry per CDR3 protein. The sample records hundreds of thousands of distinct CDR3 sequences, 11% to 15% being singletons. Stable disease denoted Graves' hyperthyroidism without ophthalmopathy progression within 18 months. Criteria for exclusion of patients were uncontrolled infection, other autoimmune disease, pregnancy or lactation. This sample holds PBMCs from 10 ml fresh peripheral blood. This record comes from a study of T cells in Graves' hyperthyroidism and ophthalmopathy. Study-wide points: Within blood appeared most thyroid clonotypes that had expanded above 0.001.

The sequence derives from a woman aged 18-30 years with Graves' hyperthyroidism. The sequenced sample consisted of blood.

The CDR3 DNA reads TGTGCCAGCCTAGTAGGGAGGACCTCCTACAATGAGCAGTTCTTC. It is translated as CASLVGRTSYNEQFF. J is TRBJ2-1 and V is TRBV5-8, with D possibly TRBD2 on 6 matching bases. CDR1 and CDR2 (germline): SGHTS, YDEGEE. The CDR3 runs 15 residues. V was trimmed by 7 bases and J by 0 bases, leaving 14 bases between them.